These 5 T cell receptor beta chains share one sample of origin, sequenced in a study of T cell responses to AZD1222 COVID-19 vaccine. Sequenced by immunoSEQ multiplex PCR; TCRdb stores in-frame clones only, minus some. The repertoire has 100,000 to 120,000 clones, more than 70% of them found once; the top ten carry around 3.3%. The specimen was peripheral blood, collected on day 0 of MenACWY control vaccination. Receptors originate from an adult in good health.

This chain links TRBV18 with TRBJ2-7, with D possibly TRBD1 on 5 matching bases. V gave up 3 bases and J gave up 2 bases, with 8 bases separating them. The CDR3 covers 13 residues. From germline, CDR1 is KGHSH and CDR2 LQKENI. CDR3 protein: CASSPTGAYEQYF. CDR3 DNA sequence: TGTGCCAGCTCACCCACAGGCGCCTACGAGCAGTACTTC.

This clone was observed once. V usage is TRBV28 and J usage is TRBJ2-1, with TRBD2 matching 8 bases. V gave up 7 bases and J gave up 0 bases; unmatched junction bases: 5. The CDR3 length is 15 residues. The germline gives CDR1 MDHEN, CDR2 SYDVKM. Here the CDR3 DNA reads TGTGCCAGCATAACCGGGGGGGACTCCTACAATGAGCAGTTCTTC. Translating gives CASITGGDSYNEQFF.

The CDR3 sequence is CASSPAGGGSYNSPLHF. CDR3 nucleotide sequence: TGTGCCAGCTCACCCGCCGGAGGAGGGTCCTATAATTCACCCCTCCACTTT. V gene TRBV18 combines with J gene TRBJ1-6; no clear D gene. The length of the CDR3 is 17 residues. V was trimmed by 3 bases and J by 1 base, leaving 13 bases between them. Germline CDR1 KGHSH, CDR2 LQKENI.

This clone has only a few counts. The rearrangement links TRBV30 to TRBJ2-2; D is tentatively TRBD1 or TRBD2 (5 bases each). Germline V gene data show CDR1 as GTSNPN and CDR2 as SVGIG (reference sequence). The CDR3 loop spans 15 amino acids. V lost 7 bases to trimming and J lost 7 bases, with 22 bases between them. The CDR3: CASPGRVVVGGELFF. CDR3 in DNA: TGTGCCTCCCCGGGACGAGTAGTAGTGGGCGGGGAGCTGTTTTTT.

The chain has TRBV24-1 and TRBJ1-2; 7 bases line up with TRBD1. This CDR3 region has 15 residues. Germline trimming cut 4 bases from V and 5 bases from J; bases unmatched to any gene: 9. Per germline, CDR1 KGHDR and CDR2 SFDVKD. The CDR3 sequence is CATSERRQGKYGYTF. CDR3 nucleotide sequence: TGTGCCACCAGTGAAAGACGACAGGGCAAATATGGCTACACCTTC.